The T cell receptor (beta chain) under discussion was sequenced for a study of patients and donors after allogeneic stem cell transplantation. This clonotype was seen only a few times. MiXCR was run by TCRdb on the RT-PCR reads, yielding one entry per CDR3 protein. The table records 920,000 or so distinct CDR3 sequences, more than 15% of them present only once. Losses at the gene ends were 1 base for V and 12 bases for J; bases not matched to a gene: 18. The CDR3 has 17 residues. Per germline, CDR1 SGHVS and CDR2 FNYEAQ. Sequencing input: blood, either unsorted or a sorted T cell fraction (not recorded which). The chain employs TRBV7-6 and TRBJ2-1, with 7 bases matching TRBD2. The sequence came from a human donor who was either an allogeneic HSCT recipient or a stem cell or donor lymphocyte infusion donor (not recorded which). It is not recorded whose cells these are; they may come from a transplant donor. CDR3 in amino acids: CASSLVSGLSLTGGQFF. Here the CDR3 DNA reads TGTGCCAGCAGCTTAGTTTCGGGCCTATCCCTAACGGGGGGGCAGTTCTTC. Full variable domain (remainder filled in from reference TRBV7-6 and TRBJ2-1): GAGVSQSPRYKVTKRGQDVALRCDPISGHVSLYWYRQALGQGPEFLTYFNYEAQQDKSGLPNDRFSAERPEGSISTLTIQRTEQRDSAMYRCASSLVSGLSLTGGQFFGPGTRLTVL.